This entry lists 29 T cell receptor beta chains sequenced from one sample in a study of blood T cells in healthy people across ages. Primers used in a second PCR of about 7 to 12 cycles were a sample-barcoded 5' primer and a J-beta primer mix. A single record per CDR3 protein comes from TCRdb applying MiXCR to the 5' RACE reads. The profile covers around 820,000 distinct CDR3 sequences, with around a quarter appearing a single time and 3% to 4% taken by the ten largest. These data also formed part of another study, on T cells of mothers and their children.

Sequenced material: blood. These receptors were obtained from a boy younger than 18 in good health.

This clonotype was seen only a few times. V is TRBV7-9 and J is TRBJ2-1; 8 bases match TRBD1. V was pared by 5 bases and J by 4 bases, with 7 bases of the junction left unmatched. CDR1 is SEHNR, CDR2 FQNEAQ, per germline (reference sequence). The CDR3 consists of 15 residues. The CDR3 protein is CASSQTGVVYNEQFF. In DNA form, the CDR3 reads TGTGCCAGCAGCCAGACAGGGGTGGTGTACAATGAGCAGTTCTTC.

The rearrangement uses TRBV5-1 and TRBJ1-3, with 8 nucleotides matching TRBD1. The CDR3 has 19 residues. Germline CDR1 SGHRS, CDR2 YFSETQ. Trimming at V came to 1 base and at J to 0 bases, leaving 12 bases not matched to a gene. Written as DNA, the CDR3 is TGCGCCAGCAGCTTGCGGCTACTCTCCGGGACAGGCTCTGGAAACACCATATATTTT. Protein: CASSLRLLSGTGSGNTIYF.

This clonotype was found a few times. The V call is TRBV27, the J call TRBJ1-4; possible D gene TRBD1, 6 bases. Trimming pared 5 bases from V and 4 bases from J, leaving 14 bases between. In germline, CDR1 is MNHEY, CDR2 SMNVEV (reference sequence). CDR3 length: 15 amino acids. For the CDR3, the DNA is TGTGCCAGCAGTGCCCGACAGGTTGTTAATGAAAAACTGTTTTTT. It specifies CASSARQVVNEKLFF.

The chain has TRBV28 and TRBJ1-4; TRBD1 might be the D (5 bases). The length of the CDR3 is 14 residues. Trimming took off 2 bases at V and 9 bases at J, with 13 bases between the two ends. From germline, CDR1 is MDHEN and CDR2 SYDVKM. In nucleotides, the CDR3 is TGTGCCAGCAGTTTAAAGGCAGGGAATAAAAAACTGTTTTTT. It specifies CASSLKAGNKKLFF. Variable domain in full (rest from reference TRBV28 and TRBJ1-4): DVKVTQSSRYLVKRTGEKVFLECVQDMDHENMFWYRQDPGLGLRLIYFSYDVKMKEKGDIPEGYSVSREKKERFSLILESASTNQTSMYLCASSLKAGNKKLFFGSGTQLSVL.

CDR3 sequence (DNA): TGTGCCAGCAGTTTAGATGCGGGGGGGGCCGAGACCCAGTACTTC. The encoded protein is CASSLDAGGAETQYF. This chain connects TRBV12-3 or TRBV12-4 to TRBJ2-5; 9 nucleotides agree with TRBD2. V lost 1 base to trimming and J lost 5 bases; unmatched junction nucleotides: 5. The CDR3 is made up of 15 amino acids.

The rearrangement links TRBV7-2 to TRBJ2-1, with D tentatively TRBD2 (6 bases). Germline V gives CDR1 SGHTA, CDR2 FQGNSA. The V and J ends lost 3 bases and 3 bases respectively, with 12 bases between them. CDR3 size: 15 residues. CDR3 region: CASSFGGKGYNEQFF. The CDR3 DNA sequence: TGTGCCAGCAGCTTTGGCGGGAAAGGCTACAATGAGCAGTTCTTC.

This clonotype was observed a few times. The rearrangement joins TRBV7-6 to TRBJ2-5; maybe TRBD2 (5 bases). This CDR3 region has 15 residues. The V end was cut by 5 bases, the J end by 2 bases, with 15 bases between. CDR1 is SGHVS, CDR2 FNYEAQ, per germline. CDR3 amino acids: CASSPGVMVQETQYF. The CDR3 nucleotides are TGTGCCAGCAGCCCCGGGGTGATGGTACAAGAGACCCAGTACTTC. The whole variable domain, remainder taken from reference TRBV7-6 and TRBJ2-5, is GAGVSQSPRYKVTKRGQDVALRCDPISGHVSLYWYRQALGQGPEFLTYFNYEAQQDKSGLPNDRFSAERPEGSISTLTIQRTEQRDSAMYRCASSPGVMVQETQYFGPGTRLLVL.

V is TRBV12-3 or TRBV12-4 and J is TRBJ1-2; D might be TRBD1 (6 bases). CDR3 length: 11 residues. Trimming removed 3 bases at V and 11 bases at J, with 10 bases between. The CDR3 DNA follows: TGTGCCAGCAGTTTGACAGGATGGTACACCTTC. As protein: CASSLTGWYTF.

The gene calls are TRBV10-3 and TRBJ1-2, with D possibly being TRBD1 (6 bases). The CDR3 length is 14 residues. The ends were cut back, 3 bases at V and 4 bases at J, with 12 bases in the middle. Germline V gives CDR1 ENHRY, CDR2 SYGVKD. CDR3 coding DNA: TGTGCCATCAGTGACCCGGGGGGGCCCTATGGCTACACCTTC. Translated, it gives CAISDPGGPYGYTF.

The chain employs TRBV15 and TRBJ2-5; TRBD1 agrees at 10 bases. The J call may be mistaken, given a closer DNA end match to TRBJ2-7. The germline CDR1 and CDR2 sequences are LNHNV and YYDKDF (reference sequence). This CDR3 has 16 residues. The CDR3 nucleotides read TGTGCCACCAGCAGAGGCTCCGGGACAGGGGACAACGAGCAGTACTTC. It encodes CATSRGSGTGDNEQYF.

The rearrangement uses TRBV7-2 and TRBJ1-1, with 8 nucleotides matching TRBD1. The CDR3 consists of 13 residues. CDR1 is SGHTA and CDR2 is FQGNSA in the germline V gene. Trimming removed 8 bases from V and 11 bases from J; junction bases left unmatched: 13. CDR3 nucleotides: TGTGCCAGCCGAACGGACAGGGCCATGGAGGCTTTCTTT. As protein: CASRTDRAMEAFF.

This clonotype was detected only a few times. This chain links TRBV27 with TRBJ2-2, with TRBD1 identical over 8 bases. V lost 2 bases, J lost 6 bases, and 8 bases stayed unmatched. The CDR3 is 16 residues long. CDR1 and CDR2 (germline): MNHEY, SMNVEV (reference sequence). In DNA, the CDR3 is TGTGCCAGCAGTTTACATGCAGGGGGCGCCGCCGGGGAGCTGTTTTTT. This gives the protein CASSLHAGGAAGELFF.

This clonotype showed up just a few times. This sequence joins TRBV5-1 and TRBJ2-3; TRBD2 matches at 9 bases. V lost 2 bases to trimming and J lost 5 bases; unmatched junction nucleotides: 15. Germline CDR1 SGHRS, CDR2 YFSETQ. This CDR3 region has 18 residues. For the CDR3, the DNA is TGCGCCAGCAGCTTTGATTCGTCGGCGGGGGGGCCGAGAGATACGCAGTATTTT. Amino acid sequence: CASSFDSSAGGPRDTQYF.

This clonotype was recorded many times. The J gene is TRBJ2-7, the V gene TRBV5-5; 10 bases are a match to TRBD1. The CDR3 extends over 14 amino acids. Germline CDR1 SGHKS, CDR2 YYEKEE (reference sequence). V gave up 5 bases and J gave up 5 bases; unmatched junction bases: 7. The CDR3, as DNA: TGTGCCAGCAGGCAGACAGGGGGCAGGAACGAGCAGTACTTC. Its translation: CASRQTGGRNEQYF.

The chain links TRBV5-1 to TRBJ2-4, with D maybe TRBD1 (5 bases). V shed 0 bases and J shed 3 bases, with 13 bases lying between them. The CDR3 loop spans 16 amino acids. Germline CDR1 reads SGHRS; CDR2 reads YFSETQ. CDR3 sequence: CASSLEWGRGKNIQYF. For the CDR3, the DNA is TGCGCCAGCAGCTTGGAATGGGGAAGGGGCAAAAACATTCAGTACTTC.

This clonotype has just a few counts. V is TRBV12-3 or TRBV12-4 and J is TRBJ2-1, with TRBD2 matching over 11 bases. This CDR3 comprises 15 residues. V lost 7 bases, J lost 6 bases, and 8 bases stayed unmatched. CDR3 residues: CASNRVAGGRNEQFF. In DNA, the CDR3 is TGTGCCAGCAACCGAGTAGCGGGGGGGCGCAATGAGCAGTTCTTC.

This clonotype has a handful of counts. The chain has TRBV4-3 and TRBJ2-7; 11 positions agree with TRBD2. Germline assignment: CDR1 LGHNA and CDR2 YSLEER. The V gene end was trimmed by 0 bases and the J gene end by 5 bases; junction bases not matched to a gene: 12. The CDR3 is made up of 18 amino acids. The CDR3 coding sequence is TGCGCCAGCAGCCAAGAGCCCGCTAGCGGGGGGTCTTTAGACGAGCAGTACTTC. Translation: CASSQEPASGGSLDEQYF.

The V and J genes are TRBV27 and TRBJ2-7; maybe TRBD2 (5 bases). The V gene lost 10 bases and the J gene lost 0 bases, with 13 bases spanning the gap. Germline lookup yields CDR1 MNHEY and CDR2 SMNVEV (reference sequence). This CDR3 comprises 13 residues. CDR3: CATRVASSYEQYF. CDR3 coding DNA: TGTGCCACGAGGGTAGCGAGCTCCTACGAGCAGTACTTC.

V usage is TRBV4-3 and J usage is TRBJ2-2; D is uncertain. V was pared by 0 bases and J by 5 bases, with 7 bases between. Germline CDR1 is LGHNA and CDR2 is YSLEER. This CDR3 has 14 residues. CDR3: CASSQDRRTGELFF. The CDR3 coding sequence is TGCGCCAGCAGCCAAGACAGGAGAACCGGGGAGCTGTTTTTT.

This clonotype was detected ten times or more. The rearrangement uses TRBV5-6 and TRBJ2-5; perhaps TRBD2 as D (6 bases). Germline CDR1 is SGHDT and CDR2 is YYEEEE. Trimming took 0 bases from V and 4 from J, leaving 10 bases between them. The CDR3 extends over 14 amino acids. DNA for the CDR3: TGTGCCAGCAGCTTGGCTCGGGGAGGAGAGACCCAGTACTTC. It specifies CASSLARGGETQYF.

The chain is built from TRBV24-1 and TRBJ2-5; TRBD2 is a possible D gene (6 bases). The CDR3 is 12 residues long. The germline CDR1 and CDR2 sequences are KGHDR and SFDVKD. V dropped 9 bases and J dropped 5 bases, with 12 bases sitting between them. The CDR3 DNA sequence: TGTGCCACCGGCGGGACTGTGGAGACCCAGTACTTC. It codes for CATGGTVETQYF.

This clonotype was seen a handful of times. This rearrangement joins TRBV27 to TRBJ1-1; D is unclear. The germline V gene has CDR1 MNHEY and CDR2 SMNVEV (reference sequence). Between the trimmed V and J ends, which lost 6 bases and 0 bases, there was a span of 11 bases. The CDR3 is made up of 14 amino acids. The chain's CDR3 is CASSPTHLNTEAFF. The CDR3 nucleotides read TGTGCCAGCAGCCCGACACACCTGAACACTGAAGCTTTCTTT.

As for this clonotype: An end of the junction differs from the germline gene, which may be a read error. The chain is built from TRBV28 and TRBJ2-7; D possibly corresponds to TRBD2 (6 bases). CDR3 length: 14 residues. CDR1 and CDR2 from the germline V gene are MDHEN and SYDVKM. The CDR3 DNA follows: TGTGTCAGCAGTTTAGGTAGCGGCCCGAGACCGCAGTACTTC. This encodes CVSSLGSGPRPQYF.

This clonotype has a handful of counts. This rearrangement joins TRBV7-2 to TRBJ1-1; D gene uncertain. Trimming took 0 bases from V and 6 from J, leaving 11 bases between them. The CDR3 has 14 residues. Germline CDR1 is SGHTA and CDR2 is FQGNSA. This CDR3 is CASSLARGNAEAFF. CDR3 DNA sequence: TGTGCCAGCAGCTTAGCGCGGGGTAACGCTGAAGCTTTCTTT.

This clonotype was counted only a few times. The chain uses TRBV12-5 and TRBJ1-1; tentatively, D is TRBD1 (5 bases). V was cut by 6 bases and J by 0 bases, with 26 bases left in between. CDR3 size: 19 residues. Germline assignment: CDR1 LGHNT and CDR2 FRNRAP. This CDR3 is CASGIGAWDGTPMNTEAFF. The CDR3 nucleotides are TGTGCTAGTGGGATTGGGGCTTGGGACGGCACACCTATGAACACTGAAGCTTTCTTT.

This rearrangement joins TRBV7-2 to TRBJ1-2, with a weak D call TRBD1 (6 bases). The CDR3 spans 15 residues. The V and J ends lost 4 bases and 0 bases respectively, with 12 bases between them. Germline V lookup: CDR1 SGHTA, CDR2 FQGNSA. DNA of the CDR3: TGTGCCAGCAGCTCAAGACAGGCAGCTAACTATGGCTACACCTTC. Residues: CASSSRQAANYGYTF.

The CDR3: CASSAYRGLGQPQHF. In nucleotides, the CDR3 is TGTGCCAGCAGTGCCTACAGGGGGTTAGGGCAGCCCCAGCATTTT. The rearrangement uses TRBV2 and TRBJ1-5; 8 bases line up with TRBD1. J lost 7 bases, V lost 4 bases, and 9 bases had no gene match. Per germline, CDR1 SNHLY and CDR2 FYNNEI. CDR3 size: 15 residues.

The rearrangement joins TRBV20-1 to TRBJ1-2, with D perhaps matching TRBD1 (5 bases). The CDR3 contains 13 residues. The germline gives CDR1 DFQATT, CDR2 SNEGSKA (reference sequence). Trimming left V 1 base short and J 4 bases short, with 10 bases between. The CDR3 DNA follows: TGCAGTGCTAGAGCCAGGGAGGGCTATGGCTACACCTTC. It encodes CSARAREGYGYTF.

In its sample, this clonotype was seen a few times. This rearrangement joins TRBV27 to TRBJ2-3; 8 bases match TRBD2. The CDR3 spans 17 residues. Germline V CDR1 and CDR2: MNHEY, SMNVEV (reference sequence). V lost 2 bases, J lost 7 bases, and 14 bases stayed unmatched. CDR3 DNA sequence: TGTGCCAGCAGTTTAATTTGGCGGGGGGCATACCCCAATACGCAGTATTTT. It translates to CASSLIWRGAYPNTQYF.